The clone carrying this T cell receptor beta chain was counted a few times. Whereas donors were nominally healthy upon sampling, unrecorded immune exposures were probable. This record comes from a study of cytomegalovirus exposure and HLA in healthy donors. Turning to the study itself: There were under 130 million unique TCR beta sequences, drawn from approximately 180 million T cells, in an earlier analysis. Clustering assigned approximately 78% of the approximately 400 genotyped donors to the Caucasian-associated ancestry cluster.

PCR primers comprised 60 Vbeta and 13 Jbeta primers. Per the study methods: Later, 65 million to 85 million unique TCR beta chains were counted in an analysis, and roughly 11 million of them were shared. Sequenced by immunoSEQ multiplex PCR; TCRdb stores in-frame clones only, minus some. V and J calls and clone size are those listed in that table; D and trimming were worked out from the DNA. The sample has some 120,000 clones, roughly 74% seen once; the top ten hold around 3.9%. The CDR3 extends over 11 amino acids. The V and J ends lost 8 bases and 6 bases respectively, with 13 bases between them. Germline V gene sequence: CDR1 DFQATT, CDR2 SNEGSKA (reference sequence).

This chain connects TRBV20-1 to TRBJ1-2; D is ambiguous. The sequenced material came from PBMCs. The TCR sequence derives from a woman aged 45-65 years in good health and CMV-seropositive. This CDR3 reads CSHEGLDGYTF. As DNA, the CDR3 is TGCAGTCATGAGGGTTTGGATGGCTACACCTTC.